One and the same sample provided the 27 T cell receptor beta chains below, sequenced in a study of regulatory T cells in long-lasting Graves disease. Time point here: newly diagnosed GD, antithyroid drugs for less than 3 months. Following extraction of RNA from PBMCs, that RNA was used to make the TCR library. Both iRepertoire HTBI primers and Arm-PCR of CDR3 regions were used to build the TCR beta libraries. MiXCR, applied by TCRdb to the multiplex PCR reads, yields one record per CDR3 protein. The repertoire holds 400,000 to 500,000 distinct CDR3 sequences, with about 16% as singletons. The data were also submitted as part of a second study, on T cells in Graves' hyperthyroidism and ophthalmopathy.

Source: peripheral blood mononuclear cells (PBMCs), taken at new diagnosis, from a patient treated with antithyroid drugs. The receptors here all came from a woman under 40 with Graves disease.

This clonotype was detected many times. The CDR3 region has the DNA TGCGCCAGCAGCTTGGTTTTGGGGACTAGCGAGTACGAGCAGTACTTC. Protein: CASSLVLGTSEYEQYF. This chain joins TRBV5-1 and TRBJ2-7, with 10 bases fitting TRBD2. Trimming took 0 bases from V and 4 from J; bases not matched to a gene: 7. There are 16 residues in the CDR3. The V gene's germline CDR1 is SGHRS and CDR2 YFSETQ.

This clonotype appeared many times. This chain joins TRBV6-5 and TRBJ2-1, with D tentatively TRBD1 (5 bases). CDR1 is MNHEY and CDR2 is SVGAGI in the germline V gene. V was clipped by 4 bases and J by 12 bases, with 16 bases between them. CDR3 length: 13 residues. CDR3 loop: CASSSNRQVGQFF. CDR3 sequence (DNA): TGTGCCAGCAGTTCGAACAGGCAAGTTGGGCAGTTCTTC.

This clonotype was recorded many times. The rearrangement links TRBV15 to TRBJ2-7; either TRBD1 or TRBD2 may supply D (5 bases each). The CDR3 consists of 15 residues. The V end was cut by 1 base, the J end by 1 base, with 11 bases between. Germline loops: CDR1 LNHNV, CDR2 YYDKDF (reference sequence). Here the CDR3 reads CATSRARDGSYEQYF. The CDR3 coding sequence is TGTGCCACCAGCAGAGCCCGGGACGGATCCTACGAGCAGTACTTC.

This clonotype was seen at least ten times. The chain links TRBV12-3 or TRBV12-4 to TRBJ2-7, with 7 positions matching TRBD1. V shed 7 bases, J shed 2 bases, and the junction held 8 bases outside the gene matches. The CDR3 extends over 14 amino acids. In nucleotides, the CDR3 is TGTGCCAGCACGAGGACAGGTATCACCTACGAGCAGTACTTC. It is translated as CASTRTGITYEQYF.

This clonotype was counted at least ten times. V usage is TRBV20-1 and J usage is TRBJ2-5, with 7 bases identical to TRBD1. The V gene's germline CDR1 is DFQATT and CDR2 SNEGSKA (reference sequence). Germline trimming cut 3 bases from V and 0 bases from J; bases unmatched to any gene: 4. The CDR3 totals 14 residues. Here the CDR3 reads CSARAGQDQETQYF. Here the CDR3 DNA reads TGCAGTGCTAGGGCTGGACAGGACCAAGAGACCCAGTACTTC.

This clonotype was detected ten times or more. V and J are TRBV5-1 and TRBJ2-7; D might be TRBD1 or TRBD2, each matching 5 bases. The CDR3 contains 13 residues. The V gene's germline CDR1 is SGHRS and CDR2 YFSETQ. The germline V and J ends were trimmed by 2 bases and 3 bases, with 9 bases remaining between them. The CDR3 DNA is TGCGCCAGCAGCTTAGGGGACGGCTACGAGCAGTACTTC. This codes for CASSLGDGYEQYF.

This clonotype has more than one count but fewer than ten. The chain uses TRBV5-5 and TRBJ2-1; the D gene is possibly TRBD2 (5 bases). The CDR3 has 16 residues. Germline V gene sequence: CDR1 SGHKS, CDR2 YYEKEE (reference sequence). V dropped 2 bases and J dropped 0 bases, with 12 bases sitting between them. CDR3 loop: CASSLLVGSSYNEQFF. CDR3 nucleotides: TGTGCCAGCAGCTTACTAGTGGGGTCCTCCTACAATGAGCAGTTCTTC.

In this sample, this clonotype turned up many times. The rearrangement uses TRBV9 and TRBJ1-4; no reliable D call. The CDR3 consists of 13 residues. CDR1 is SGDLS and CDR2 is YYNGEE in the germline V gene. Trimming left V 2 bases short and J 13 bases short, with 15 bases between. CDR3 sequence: CASSVNYGSILFF. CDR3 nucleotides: TGTGCCAGCAGCGTGAACTACGGCAGTATACTGTTTTTT.

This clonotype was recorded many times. The CDR3: CASSLVTLASYNEQFF. The CDR3, as DNA: TGTGCCAGCAGTTTAGTTACGCTAGCGAGTTACAATGAGCAGTTCTTC. This sequence joins TRBV28 and TRBJ2-1; tentative D call: TRBD2 (6 bases). Germline loops: CDR1 MDHEN, CDR2 SYDVKM. The CDR3 is made up of 16 amino acids. V lost 2 bases and J 4 bases, leaving 15 bases between the germline ends.

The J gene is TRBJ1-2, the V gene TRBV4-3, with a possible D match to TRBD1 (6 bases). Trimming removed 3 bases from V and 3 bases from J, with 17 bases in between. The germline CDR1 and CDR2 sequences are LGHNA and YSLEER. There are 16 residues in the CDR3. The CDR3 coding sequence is TGCGCCAGCAGCCACAGTTCGACAGGTCCTTACTATGGCTACACCTTC. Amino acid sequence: CASSHSSTGPYYGYTF.

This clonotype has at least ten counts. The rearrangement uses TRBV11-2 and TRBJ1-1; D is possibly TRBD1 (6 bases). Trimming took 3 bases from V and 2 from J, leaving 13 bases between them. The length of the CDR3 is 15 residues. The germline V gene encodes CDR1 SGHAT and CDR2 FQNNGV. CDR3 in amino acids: CASSFSGTNNTEAFF. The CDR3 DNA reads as TGTGCCAGCAGCTTTAGCGGGACAAACAACACTGAAGCTTTCTTT.

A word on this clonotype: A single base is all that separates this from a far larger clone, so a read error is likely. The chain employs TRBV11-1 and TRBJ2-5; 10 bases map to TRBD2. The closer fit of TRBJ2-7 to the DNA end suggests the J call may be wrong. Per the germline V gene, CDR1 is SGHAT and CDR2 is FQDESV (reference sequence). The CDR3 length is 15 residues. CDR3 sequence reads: CASSPTGLAQDEQYF. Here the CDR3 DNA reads TGTGCCAGCAGCCCAACGGGACTAGCGCAGGACGAGCAGTACTTC.

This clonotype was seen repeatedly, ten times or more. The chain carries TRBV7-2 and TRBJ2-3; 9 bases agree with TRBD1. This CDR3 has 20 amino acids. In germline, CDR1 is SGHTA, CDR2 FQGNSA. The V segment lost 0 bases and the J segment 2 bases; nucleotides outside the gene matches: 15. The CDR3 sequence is CASSLAIMLIRTGDTDTQYF. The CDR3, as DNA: TGTGCCAGCAGCTTAGCGATAATGCTAATTCGGACAGGGGACACAGATACGCAGTATTTT.

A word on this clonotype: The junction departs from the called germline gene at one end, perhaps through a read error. CDR3 coding DNA: TGTGCCAGCAGTGGACAGGGTCCCTCTGGAAGCACCATATATTTT. It encodes CASSGQGPSGSTIYF. This chain uses TRBV28 with TRBJ1-3; 8 positions match TRBD1. This CDR3 comprises 15 residues. The germline V gene encodes CDR1 MDHEN and CDR2 SYDVKM.

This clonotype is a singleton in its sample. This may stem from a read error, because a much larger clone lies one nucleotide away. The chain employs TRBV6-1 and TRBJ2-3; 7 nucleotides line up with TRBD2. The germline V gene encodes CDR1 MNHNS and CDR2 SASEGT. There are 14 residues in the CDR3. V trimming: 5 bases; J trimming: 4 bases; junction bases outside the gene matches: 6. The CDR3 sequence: CASSIAGAADTQYF. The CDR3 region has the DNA TGTGCCAGCAGTATCGCGGGAGCGGCAGATACGCAGTATTTT.

The chain's CDR3 is CASSLYSSKAKYYNEQFF. The DNA for the CDR3 is TGTGCCAGCAGTTTATACTCAAGCAAAGCAAAATATTACAATGAGCAGTTCTTC. The chain carries TRBV27 and TRBJ2-1; D is uncertain. Trimming took 1 base from V and 4 from J, leaving 20 bases between them. Germline values: CDR1 MNHEY, CDR2 SMNVEV (reference sequence). The length of the CDR3 is 18 residues.

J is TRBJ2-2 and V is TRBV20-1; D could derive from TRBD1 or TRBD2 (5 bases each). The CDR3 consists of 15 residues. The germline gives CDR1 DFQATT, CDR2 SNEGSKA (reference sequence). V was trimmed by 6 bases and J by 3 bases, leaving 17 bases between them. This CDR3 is CSARDLRKHTGELFF. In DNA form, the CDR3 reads TGCAGTGCACGGGACCTTCGAAAACACACCGGGGAGCTGTTTTTT.

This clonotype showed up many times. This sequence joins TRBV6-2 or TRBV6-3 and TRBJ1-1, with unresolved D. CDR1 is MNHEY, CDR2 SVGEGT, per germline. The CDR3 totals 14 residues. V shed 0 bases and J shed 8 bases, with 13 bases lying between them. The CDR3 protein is CASSYSRQLNEAFF. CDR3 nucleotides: TGTGCCAGCAGTTACTCGAGGCAGCTTAACGAAGCTTTCTTT.

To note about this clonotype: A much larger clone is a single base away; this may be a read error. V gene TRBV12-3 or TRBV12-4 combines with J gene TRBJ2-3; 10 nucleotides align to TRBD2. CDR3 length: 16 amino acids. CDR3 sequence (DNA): TGTGCCAGCAGTTCTAGCGGGAGTGCTGGCACAGATACGCGGTATTTT. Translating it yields CASSSSGSAGTDTRYF.

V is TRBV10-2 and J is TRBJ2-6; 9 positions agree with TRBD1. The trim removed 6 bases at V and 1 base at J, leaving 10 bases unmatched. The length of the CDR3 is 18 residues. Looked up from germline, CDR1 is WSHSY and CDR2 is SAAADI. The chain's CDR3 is CASRFPGQGTSGANVLTF. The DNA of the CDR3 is TGCGCCAGCAGGTTCCCGGGACAGGGTACATCTGGGGCCAACGTCCTGACTTTC.

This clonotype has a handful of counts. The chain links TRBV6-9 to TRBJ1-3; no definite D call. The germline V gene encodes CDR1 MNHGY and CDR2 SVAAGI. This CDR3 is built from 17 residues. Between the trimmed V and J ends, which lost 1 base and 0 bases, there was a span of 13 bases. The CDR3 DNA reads TGTGCCAGCAGTTATTTGGGCACGATATCCTCTGGAAACACCATATATTTT. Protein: CASSYLGTISSGNTIYF.

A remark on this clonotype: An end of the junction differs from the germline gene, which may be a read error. The chain's CDR3 is CASSHTPGLDTPYF. The CDR3 bases are TGTGCCAGCAGCCATACGCCGGGACTAGACACGCCCTATTTC. The chain links TRBV7-9 to TRBJ2-6, with 8 bases fitting TRBD2. This CDR3 has 14 residues. The germline gives CDR1 SEHNR, CDR2 FQNEAQ (reference sequence).

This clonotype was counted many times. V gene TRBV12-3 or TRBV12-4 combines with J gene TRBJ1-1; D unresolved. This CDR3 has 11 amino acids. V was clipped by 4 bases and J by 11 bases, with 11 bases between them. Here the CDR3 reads CASSSTFTAFF. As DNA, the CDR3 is TGTGCCAGCAGTTCGACCTTCACGGCTTTCTTT.

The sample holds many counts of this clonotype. Here the CDR3 DNA reads TGTGCCAGCAGCTTAGTAGGACAGGCCACAGATACGCAGTATTTT. This codes for CASSLVGQATDTQYF. The V and J genes are TRBV7-2 and TRBJ2-3; 7 bases are shared with TRBD1. The CDR3 runs 15 residues. Germline V CDR1 and CDR2: SGHTA, FQGNSA. Trimming at V came to 1 base and at J to 2 bases, leaving 3 bases not matched to a gene.

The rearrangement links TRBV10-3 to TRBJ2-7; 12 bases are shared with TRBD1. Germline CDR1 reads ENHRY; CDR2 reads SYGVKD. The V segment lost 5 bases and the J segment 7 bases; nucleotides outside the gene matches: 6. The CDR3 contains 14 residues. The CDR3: CAISPGQGAREQYF. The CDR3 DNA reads TGTGCCATCAGTCCGGGACAGGGGGCGCGGGAGCAGTACTTC.

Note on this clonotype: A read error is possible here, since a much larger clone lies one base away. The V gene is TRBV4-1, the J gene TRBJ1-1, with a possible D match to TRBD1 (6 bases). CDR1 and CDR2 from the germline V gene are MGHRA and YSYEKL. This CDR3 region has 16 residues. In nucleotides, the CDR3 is TGCGCCAGCAGCCAAGATCTCGGGGGCATGAACACTGGAGCTTTCTTT. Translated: CASSQDLGGMNTGAFF.

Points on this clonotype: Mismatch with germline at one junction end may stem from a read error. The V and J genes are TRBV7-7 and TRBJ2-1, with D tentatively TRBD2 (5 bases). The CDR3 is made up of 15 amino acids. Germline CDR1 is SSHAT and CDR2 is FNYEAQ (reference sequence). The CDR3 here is CASSLDMDLYNEQFF. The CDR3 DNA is TGTGCTAGCAGCCTCGACATGGACTTGTACAATGAGCAGTTCTTC.